This TCR beta chain was recovered during a study of Ad26.COV2.S vaccination and SARS-CoV-2 variants. The CDR3 length is 13 residues. With 6 bases clipped from V and 3 bases from J, the junction kept 3 bases outside the gene matches. Per germline, CDR1 SNHLY and CDR2 FYNNEI. TCRdb keeps only in-frame clones here, not all; method: immunoSEQ multiplex PCR. The table has hundreds of thousands of clones, 75% to 95% seen once. The treatment: about 20 received Ad26.COV2.S at low or high dose, single or two shots; several received placebo; per-sample allocation not given. Collection of samples fell on day 63 after the first vaccine or placebo injection.

The gene calls are TRBV2 and TRBJ2-7, with TRBD1 matching over 9 bases. This TCR was sampled from a person aged 18-65 years who received the Ad26.COV2.S COVID-19 vaccine or a placebo. Sequencing used peripheral blood, obtained in a trial of Ad26.COV2.S vaccine versus placebo. CDR3 sequence: CASRGTGYYEQYF. In DNA form, the CDR3 reads TGTGCCAGCAGGGGGACAGGGTACTACGAGCAGTACTTC.